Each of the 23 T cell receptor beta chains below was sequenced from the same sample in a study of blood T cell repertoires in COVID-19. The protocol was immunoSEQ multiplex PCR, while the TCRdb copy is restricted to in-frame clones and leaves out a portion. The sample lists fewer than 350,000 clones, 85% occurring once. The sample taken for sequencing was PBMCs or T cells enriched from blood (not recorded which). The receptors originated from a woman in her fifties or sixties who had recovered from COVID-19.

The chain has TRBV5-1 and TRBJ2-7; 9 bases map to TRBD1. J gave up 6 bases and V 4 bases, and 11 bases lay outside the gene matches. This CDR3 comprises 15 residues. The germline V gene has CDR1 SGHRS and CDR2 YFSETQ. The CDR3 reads CASSTDGTGPFEQYF. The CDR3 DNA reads TGCGCCAGCAGCACCGACGGGACAGGGCCGTTCGAGCAGTACTTC.

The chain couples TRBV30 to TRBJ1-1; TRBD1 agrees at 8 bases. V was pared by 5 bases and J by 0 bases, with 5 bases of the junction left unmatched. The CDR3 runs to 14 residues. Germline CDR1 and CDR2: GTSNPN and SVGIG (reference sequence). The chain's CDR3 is CAWGTGGLNTEAFF. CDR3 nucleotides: TGTGCCTGGGGTACAGGGGGTTTGAACACTGAAGCTTTCTTT.

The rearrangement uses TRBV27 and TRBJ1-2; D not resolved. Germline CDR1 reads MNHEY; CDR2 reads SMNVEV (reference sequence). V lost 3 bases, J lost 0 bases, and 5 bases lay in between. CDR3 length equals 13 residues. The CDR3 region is CASSFQANYGYTF. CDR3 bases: TGTGCCAGCAGTTTTCAGGCTAACTATGGCTACACCTTC.

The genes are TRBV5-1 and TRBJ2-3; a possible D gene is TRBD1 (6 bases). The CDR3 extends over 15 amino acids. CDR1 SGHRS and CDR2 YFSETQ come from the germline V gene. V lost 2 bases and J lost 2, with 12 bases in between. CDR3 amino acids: CASSLETGNTDTQYF. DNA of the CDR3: TGCGCCAGCAGCTTAGAGACAGGCAACACAGATACGCAGTATTTT.

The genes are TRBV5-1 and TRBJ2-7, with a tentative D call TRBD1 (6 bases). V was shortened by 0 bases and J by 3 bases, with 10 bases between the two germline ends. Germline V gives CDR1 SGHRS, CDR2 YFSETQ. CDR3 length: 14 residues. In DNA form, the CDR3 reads TGCGCCAGCAGCTTGGACAGGGCCAACTACGAGCAGTACTTC. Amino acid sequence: CASSLDRANYEQYF.

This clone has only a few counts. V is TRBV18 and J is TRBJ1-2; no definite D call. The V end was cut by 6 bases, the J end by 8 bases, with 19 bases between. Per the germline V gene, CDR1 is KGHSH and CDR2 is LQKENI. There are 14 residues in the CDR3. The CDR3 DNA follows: TGTGCCAGCTCCCCTGAGCCGGGAATAACCGGCTACACCTTC. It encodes CASSPEPGITGYTF.

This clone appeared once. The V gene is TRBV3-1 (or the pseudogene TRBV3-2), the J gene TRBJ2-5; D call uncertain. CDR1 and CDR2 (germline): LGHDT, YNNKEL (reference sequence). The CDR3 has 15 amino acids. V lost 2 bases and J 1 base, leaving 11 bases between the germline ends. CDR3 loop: CASSQPWRLQETQYF. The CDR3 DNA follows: TGTGCCAGCAGCCAACCTTGGAGACTCCAAGAGACCCAGTACTTC.

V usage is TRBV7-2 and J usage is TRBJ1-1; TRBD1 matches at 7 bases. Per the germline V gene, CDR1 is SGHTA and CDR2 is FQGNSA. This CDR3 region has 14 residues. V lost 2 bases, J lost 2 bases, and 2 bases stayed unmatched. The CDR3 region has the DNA TGTGCCAGCAGCTTACACAGGGGAAACACTGAAGCTTTCTTT. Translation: CASSLHRGNTEAFF.

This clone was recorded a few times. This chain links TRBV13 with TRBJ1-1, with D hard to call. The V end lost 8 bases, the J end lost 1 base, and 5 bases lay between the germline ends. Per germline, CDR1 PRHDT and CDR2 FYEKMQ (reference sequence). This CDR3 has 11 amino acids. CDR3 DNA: TGTGCCAGCGAGGGGAACACTGAAGCTTTCTTT. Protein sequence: CASEGNTEAFF.

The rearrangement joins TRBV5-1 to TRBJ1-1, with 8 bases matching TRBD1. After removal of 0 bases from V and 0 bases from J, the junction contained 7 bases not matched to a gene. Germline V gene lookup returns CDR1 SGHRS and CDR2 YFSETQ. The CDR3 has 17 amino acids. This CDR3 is CASSLGTGTGLNTEAFF. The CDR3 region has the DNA TGCGCCAGCAGCTTGGGGACCGGGACAGGTCTGAACACTGAAGCTTTCTTT.

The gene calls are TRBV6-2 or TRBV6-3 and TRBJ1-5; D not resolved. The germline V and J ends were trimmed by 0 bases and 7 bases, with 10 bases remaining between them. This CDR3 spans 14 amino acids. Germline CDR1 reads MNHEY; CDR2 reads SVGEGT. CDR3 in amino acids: CASSYSIRGQPQHF. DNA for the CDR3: TGTGCCAGCAGTTACTCGATCAGAGGACAGCCCCAGCATTTT.

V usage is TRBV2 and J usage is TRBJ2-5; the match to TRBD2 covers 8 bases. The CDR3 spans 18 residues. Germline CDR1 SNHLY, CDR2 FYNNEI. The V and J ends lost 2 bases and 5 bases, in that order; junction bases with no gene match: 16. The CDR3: CASSEKWAPGLARETQYF. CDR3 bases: TGTGCCAGCAGTGAAAAGTGGGCACCAGGACTAGCACGGGAGACCCAGTACTTC.

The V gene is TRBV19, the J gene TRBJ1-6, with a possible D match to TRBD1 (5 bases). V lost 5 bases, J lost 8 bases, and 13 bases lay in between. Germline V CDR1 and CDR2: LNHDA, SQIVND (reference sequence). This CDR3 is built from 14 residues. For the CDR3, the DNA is TGTGCCAGTAGTCCTACGGGGGGGGATTCACCCCTCCACTTT. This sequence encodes CASSPTGGDSPLHF.

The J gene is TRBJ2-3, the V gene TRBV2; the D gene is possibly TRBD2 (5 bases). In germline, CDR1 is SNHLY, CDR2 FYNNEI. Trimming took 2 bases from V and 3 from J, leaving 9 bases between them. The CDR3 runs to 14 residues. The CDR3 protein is CASSESEGTDTQYF. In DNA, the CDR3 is TGTGCCAGCAGTGAAAGTGAGGGAACAGATACGCAGTATTTT.

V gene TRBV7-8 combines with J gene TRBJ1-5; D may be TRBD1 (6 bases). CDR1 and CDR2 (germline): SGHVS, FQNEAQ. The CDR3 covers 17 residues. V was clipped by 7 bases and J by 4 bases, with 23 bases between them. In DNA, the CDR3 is TGTGCCAGCACCAATTCATTATTTCACCAGGGGAATCAGCCCCAGCATTTT. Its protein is CASTNSLFHQGNQPQHF.

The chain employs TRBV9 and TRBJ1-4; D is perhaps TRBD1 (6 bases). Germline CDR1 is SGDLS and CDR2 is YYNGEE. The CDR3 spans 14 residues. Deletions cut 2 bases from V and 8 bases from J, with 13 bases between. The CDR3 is CASSVTGSDEKLFF. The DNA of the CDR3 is TGTGCCAGCAGCGTTACAGGGAGTGACGAAAAACTGTTTTTT.

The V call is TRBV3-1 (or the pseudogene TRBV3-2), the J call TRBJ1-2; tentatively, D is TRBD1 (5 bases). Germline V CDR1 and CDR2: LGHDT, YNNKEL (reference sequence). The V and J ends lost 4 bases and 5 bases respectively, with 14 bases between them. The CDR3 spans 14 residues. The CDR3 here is CASSLPGQGYGYTF. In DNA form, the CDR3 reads TGTGCCAGCAGCCTCCCGGGCCAGGGATATGGCTACACCTTC.

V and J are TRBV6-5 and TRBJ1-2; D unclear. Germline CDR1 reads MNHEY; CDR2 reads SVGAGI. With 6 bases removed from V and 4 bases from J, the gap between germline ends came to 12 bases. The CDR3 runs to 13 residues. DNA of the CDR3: TGTGCCAGCAGCTCTACAGTACGCTATGGCTACACCTTC. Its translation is CASSSTVRYGYTF.

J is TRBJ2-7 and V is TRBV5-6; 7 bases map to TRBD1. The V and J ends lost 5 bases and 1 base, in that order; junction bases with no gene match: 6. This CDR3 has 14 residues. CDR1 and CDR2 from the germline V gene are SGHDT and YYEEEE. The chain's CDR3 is CASSPEGASYEQYF. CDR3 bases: TGTGCCAGCAGTCCTGAGGGGGCATCCTACGAGCAGTACTTC.

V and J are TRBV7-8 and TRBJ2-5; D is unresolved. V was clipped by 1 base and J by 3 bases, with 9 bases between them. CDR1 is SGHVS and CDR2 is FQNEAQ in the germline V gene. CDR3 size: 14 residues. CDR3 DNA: TGTGCCAGCAGCTTAGGTCTCCAGAAAGAGACCCAGTACTTC. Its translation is CASSLGLQKETQYF.

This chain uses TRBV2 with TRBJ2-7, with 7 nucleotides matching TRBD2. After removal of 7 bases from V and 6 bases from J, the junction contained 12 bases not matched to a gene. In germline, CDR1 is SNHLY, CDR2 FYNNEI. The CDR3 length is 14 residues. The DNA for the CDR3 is TGTGCCAGCAAAAGAGCGGGGACGGGGATCGAGCAGTACTTC. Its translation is CASKRAGTGIEQYF.

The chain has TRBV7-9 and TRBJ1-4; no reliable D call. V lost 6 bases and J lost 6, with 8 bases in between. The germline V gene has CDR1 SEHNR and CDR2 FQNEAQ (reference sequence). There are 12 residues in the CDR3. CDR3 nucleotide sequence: TGTGCCAGCAGGGACTACGATGAAAAACTGTTTTTT. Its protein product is CASRDYDEKLFF. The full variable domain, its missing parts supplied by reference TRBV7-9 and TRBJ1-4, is DTGVSQNPRHKITKRGQNVTFRCDPISEHNRLYWYRQTLGQGPEFLTYFQNEAQLEKSRLLSDRFSAERPKGSFSTLEIQRTEQGDSAMYLCASRDYDEKLFFGSGTQLSVL.

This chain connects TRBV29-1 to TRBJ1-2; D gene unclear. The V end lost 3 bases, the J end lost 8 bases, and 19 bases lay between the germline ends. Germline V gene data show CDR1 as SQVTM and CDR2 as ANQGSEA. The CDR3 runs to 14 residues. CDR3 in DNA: TGCAGCGTTGACGCAAGCGGGCTCGGGGTGGGCTACACCTTC. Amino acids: CSVDASGLGVGYTF.